This T cell receptor (beta chain) was obtained from a study of blood T cell repertoires in COVID-19 (dated by TCRdb to 2019 to 2021). The study in broad terms: The collaborator samples originated in the United States, Italy and Spain and spanned the acute and convalescent phases of COVID-19. The material from the prospective study consisted of cDNA or gDNA derived from T cells, B-cell-depleted T cells, or PBMCs. Subjects who had been exposed to COVID-19, were actively infected with it, or had recovered from it provided the deeply sampled blood TCRbeta repertoires that made up the dataset. A freely available public database, intended as a resource for researchers studying the immune response to SARS-CoV-2, is where the repertoires were released. The samples were drawn from two sources: the first 160 participants of the ongoing ImmuneRACE study, and fewer than 1,500 subjects contributed by 6 global collaborators. A de-identified subject ID, COVID-19 status, age in years and sex were almost always included in the sample metadata. HLA class I and class II types, where available, came from metadata supplied by the sample provider rather than from assay-based typing.

Findings and caveats that apply to the study as a whole: How much clinical and demographic metadata was included differed by source and by participant, and the metadata was provided uncurated.

The immunoSEQ Assay, a bias-controlled multiplex PCR, was used to amplify TCRbeta CDR3 regions from genomic DNA. The authors' pipeline ran thus. Nucleated cell counts per sample were estimated from amplification of reference gene primers within the assay. To quantify the absolute abundance of each unique TCRbeta CDR3 rearrangement, sequence reads were collapsed and filtered. For each sample, productive Simpson clonality was calculated by taking the square root of Simpson's diversity index across productive rearrangements. TCRdb took this table from immuneACCESS and kept in-frame rearrangements with V and J called. Such tables lack part of the clones; where checked against another copy, unresolved V genes explain under half of the gap, and the rest is unexplained. The DNA was the basis for D and trimming; V, J and clone size are from that table. The sample profile shows about 250,000 clones; around 81% of them were found once. The ten top clones hold 15% to 17% of the sample.

V and J are trimmed by 10 bases and 3 bases, and the gene matches miss 5 bases of the junction. Inclusive of the bounding cysteine and phenylalanine, the CDR3 is 13 residues long. Only the CDR3 part of the read is kept: 39 bases, read in frame from the first base. CDR1 is given as MDHEN and CDR2 as SYDVKM, both from the germline V gene. For this clone: No cognate antigen has been identified for it. There are no base qualities to consult, and no much larger clone falls within one base.

At one collaborating source in Seattle, patients were enrolled during active infection and were followed longitudinally through the course of disease. Each collaborating institution followed its own protocols to collect whole blood in K2EDTA tubes. Collaborator samples were shipped for TCRbeta analysis as frozen whole blood, isolated PBMCs, or DNA extracted from either sample type. The origin of this receptor is a person in their 70s with COVID-19, enrolled during active disease. The rearranged segments are TRBV28 and TRBJ1-5, and TRBD1 matches 8 of the central bases. Sequencing was performed on peripheral blood. The bases read TGTGCCAACGGACAGGGTGACAATCAGCCCCAGCATTTT. It translates as CANGQGDNQPQHF.